This T cell receptor beta chain comes out of a study of human T cells and chemical hapten exposure. About the study: Skin of the upper inner arm, around 2 cm by around 2 cm, received 2% DPC for sensitization. Slight differences in pooled library volume were the main source of varying TCR yields across samples. Study-wide results and caveats: High-frequency TCRs, those above 1 in 1000, stayed the same after DPC sensitization.

The germline V gene has CDR1 DFQATT and CDR2 SNEGSKA (reference sequence). V was pared by 3 bases and J by 3 bases, with 12 bases between. This CDR3 has 13 residues. A remark on this clonotype: Its antigen is not known.

Time point indicated: patch test 1, 2 weeks after DPC sensitization. The treatment was: therapeutic diphenylcyclopropenone sensitization with weekly scalp DPC. Original processing methods: Sample-level TCR yields exhibited a median of approximately 89,000, with a range of roughly 20,000 to 750,000. TCRdb fed the RACE reads into MiXCR, producing one record per CDR3 protein. The V and J calls follow TCRdb's processing rather than the paper's. The sample lists 40,000 to 60,000 distinct CDR3 sequences, 9% to 9.5% seen once, with 4% to 5.5% in the top ten. The sample in question was whole blood, obtained in connection with sensitization to the hapten diphenylcyclopropenone (DPC). The V gene is TRBV20-1, the J gene TRBJ2-7; TRBD1 or TRBD2 may be the D gene (5 bases each). The TCR comes from a woman in her forties or fifties with alopecia areata. Some clones in this sample may be carry-over from other donors' samples. The CDR3 protein is CSARTRGDYEQYF. The CDR3 nucleotides read TGCAGTGCTAGGACCCGAGGGGACTACGAGCAGTACTTC.